Sequencing of this TCR beta chain was carried out in a study of T-cell memory formation after mild COVID-19. Across the whole study: TCR clusters largely stayed donor specific.

Barcoded TCR alpha and TCR beta cDNA libraries with UMIs came from 5'RACE using constant-segment primers. TCRdb passed the 5' RACE reads through MiXCR, listing each CDR3 protein once. The sample has about 320,000 distinct CDR3 sequences; around 15% are singletons. To note about this clonotype: Its specificity is unknown.

Findings of the study overall: For contracting clones, CD4+ ones sat mainly in CM and EM, CD8+ in EMRA. Contracting clones from day 15 to 85 had balanced CD4/CD8; later expanders favoured CD4+.

The V gene lost 0 bases and the J gene lost 12 bases, with 15 bases spanning the gap. The CDR3 covers 12 residues. The germline gives CDR1 SQVTM, CDR2 ANQGSEA. V gene TRBV29-1 combines with J gene TRBJ2-7; D not resolved. The specimen sequenced was PBMCs or a T cell subset sorted from them (not recorded which). This TCR derives from a man between 18 and 29 years old who had mild COVID-19 (a few samples of this study predate the infection). Cell type and time point are not known. CDR3: CSVEDVFQDPYV. CDR3 sequence (DNA): TGCAGCGTTGAAGATGTCTTCCAGGATCCGTACGTC.